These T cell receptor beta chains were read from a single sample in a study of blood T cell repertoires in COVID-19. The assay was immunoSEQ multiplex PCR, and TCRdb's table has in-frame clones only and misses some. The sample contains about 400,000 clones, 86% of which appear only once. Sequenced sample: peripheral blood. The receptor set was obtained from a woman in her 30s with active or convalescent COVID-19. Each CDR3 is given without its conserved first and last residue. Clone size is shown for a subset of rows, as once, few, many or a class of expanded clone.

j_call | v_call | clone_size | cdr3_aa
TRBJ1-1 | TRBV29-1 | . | SVEKLGRTEAF
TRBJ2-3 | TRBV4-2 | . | ASSQAQQGGREVDTQY
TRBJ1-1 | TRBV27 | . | ASSPRQGGTEAF
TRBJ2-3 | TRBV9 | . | ASSPRDRTDTQY
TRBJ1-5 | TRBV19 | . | ASRHGRGYSNQPQH
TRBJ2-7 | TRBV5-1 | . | ASSLYRGSTYEQY
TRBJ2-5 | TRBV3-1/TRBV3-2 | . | ASSRQGTFQETQY
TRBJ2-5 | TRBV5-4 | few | ASSLVSSGGLVYQETQY
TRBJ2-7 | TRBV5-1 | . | ASSKTGLDYEQY
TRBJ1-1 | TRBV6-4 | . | ASSEGTSPEAF
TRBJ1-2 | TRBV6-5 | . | ASKDRDVYGYT
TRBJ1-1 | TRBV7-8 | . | ASSLAVAGNTEAF
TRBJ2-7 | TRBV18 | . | ASSLTSGRADEQY
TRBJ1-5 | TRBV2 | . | ASSELGTGEYSNQPQH
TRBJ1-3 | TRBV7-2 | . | ASSRFYRGQESGNTIY
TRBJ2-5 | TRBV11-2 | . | ASSLDDGQGWETQY
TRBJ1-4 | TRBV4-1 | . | ASSQGMAGTPYATNEKLF
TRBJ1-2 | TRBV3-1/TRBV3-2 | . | ASSPLEGLGGYT
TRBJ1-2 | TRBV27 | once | ASSLQGKGYGYT
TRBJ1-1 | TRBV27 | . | ASSLSVEGGEASEAF
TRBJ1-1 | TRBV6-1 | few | ASSEGDRGSFTEAF
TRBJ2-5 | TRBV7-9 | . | ASSFLRAEETQY
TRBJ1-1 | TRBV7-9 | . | ASTTSRGFTEAF
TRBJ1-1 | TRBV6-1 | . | ASSEALGGGTEAF
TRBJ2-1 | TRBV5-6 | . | ASSLAGGLGNEQF
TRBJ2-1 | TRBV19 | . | ASSIGGTNYNEQF
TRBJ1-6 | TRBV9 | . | ASSGSQGAGSPLH
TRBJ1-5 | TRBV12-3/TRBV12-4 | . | ASSLGSGQPQH
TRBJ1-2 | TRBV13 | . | ASSEKTGDYGYT
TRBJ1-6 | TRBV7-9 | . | ASSVGGSPGHSPLH
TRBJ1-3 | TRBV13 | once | ASSTRDRGKSGNTIY
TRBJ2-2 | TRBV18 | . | ASSGLSVIDTGELF
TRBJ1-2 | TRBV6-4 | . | ASSDDEQADYGYT
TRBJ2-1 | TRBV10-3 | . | AISGLALSSYNEQF
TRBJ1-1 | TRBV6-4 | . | ASSPQGNTEAF
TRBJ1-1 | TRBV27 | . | ASSLPGQNEAF